These T cell receptor beta chains were read from a single sample in a study of regulatory T cells in long-lasting Graves disease. TCRdb recomputed calls from the multiplex PCR reads with MiXCR, one row per CDR3 protein. Of 580,000 or so distinct CDR3 sequences listed, about 16% are singletons. The same data also contributed to another study, on T cells in Graves' hyperthyroidism and ophthalmopathy.

The sample was peripheral blood mononuclear cells (PBMCs), taken at new diagnosis, from a patient treated with antithyroid drugs. The receptors originated from a man aged 18-30 years with Graves disease. The CDR3 runs from the conserved cysteine through the conserved F or W. D genes are given only for firm matches. Size tells how often a clone was seen (once, few, many) or the class of an expanded clone, and some rows leave it out.

CSARDALAGRLQETQYF	TGCAGTGCTAGAGATGCGCTAGCGGGCCGGTTACAAGAGACCCAGTACTTC	many	TRBV20-1	TRBJ2-5	TRBD2
CASSTPETGELFF	TGCGCCAGCAGCACCCCAGAAACCGGGGAGCTGTTTTTT	few	TRBV5-1	TRBJ2-2	NA
CASSIFSNTEAFF	TGTGCCAGTAGTATATTTTCTAACACTGAAGCTTTCTTT	NA	TRBV19	TRBJ1-1	NA
CASSLLNGYEQYF	TGTGCCAGCAGTTTACTCAATGGTTACGAGCAGTACTTC	many	TRBV28	TRBJ2-7	NA
CASSYMGQGDYEQYF	TGTGCCAGCAGTTATATGGGACAGGGGGACTACGAGCAGTACTTC	NA	TRBV6-9	TRBJ2-7	TRBD1
CASSFYSAEAFF	TGTGCCAGCAGTTTTTATAGCGCTGAAGCTTTCTTT	many	TRBV28	TRBJ1-1	NA
CATNREPNEKLFF	TGTGCCACTAACAGGGAGCCTAATGAAAAACTGTTTTTT	few	TRBV10-3	TRBJ1-4	NA
CASVRGSYEQYF	TGTGCCAGCGTCCGGGGATCCTACGAGCAGTACTTC	many	TRBV28	TRBJ2-7	NA
CASKGRGDGFEQFF	TGCGCCAGCAAAGGAAGAGGGGATGGATTTGAGCAGTTCTTC	NA	TRBV10-2	TRBJ2-1	NA
CASSRQVALSSYEQYF	TGTGCCAGCAGTCGCCAGGTAGCGCTTAGCTCCTACGAGCAGTACTTC	many	TRBV28	TRBJ2-7	NA
CASSFQREKPGELFF	TGTGCCAGCAGTTTTCAGCGGGAGAAACCCGGGGAGCTGTTTTTT	NA	TRBV27	TRBJ2-2	TRBD2
CASSQHLGQTNTGELFF	TGCGCCAGCAGCCAACATTTGGGACAGACGAACACCGGGGAGCTGTTTTTT	NA	TRBV4-1	TRBJ2-2	TRBD1
CASSQGGLAGIYNEQFF	TGTGCCAGCAGCCAAGGGGGACTAGCGGGAATATACAATGAGCAGTTCTTC	NA	TRBV5-1	TRBJ2-1	TRBD2
CASSSPPRGEDGYTF	TGTGCCAGCAGCTCACCGCCTCGGGGGGAGGATGGCTACACCTTC	many	TRBV7-9	TRBJ1-2	NA
CAWSVLTGRPGYQPQHF	TGTGCCTGGAGTGTACTAACGGGACGGCCTGGATACCAGCCCCAGCATTTT	few	TRBV30	TRBJ1-5	NA
CASSLVSGTSGSTDTQYF	TGTGCCAGCAGCTTAGTAAGCGGGACTAGCGGGAGTACGGATACGCAGTATTTT	few	TRBV7-6	TRBJ2-3	TRBD2